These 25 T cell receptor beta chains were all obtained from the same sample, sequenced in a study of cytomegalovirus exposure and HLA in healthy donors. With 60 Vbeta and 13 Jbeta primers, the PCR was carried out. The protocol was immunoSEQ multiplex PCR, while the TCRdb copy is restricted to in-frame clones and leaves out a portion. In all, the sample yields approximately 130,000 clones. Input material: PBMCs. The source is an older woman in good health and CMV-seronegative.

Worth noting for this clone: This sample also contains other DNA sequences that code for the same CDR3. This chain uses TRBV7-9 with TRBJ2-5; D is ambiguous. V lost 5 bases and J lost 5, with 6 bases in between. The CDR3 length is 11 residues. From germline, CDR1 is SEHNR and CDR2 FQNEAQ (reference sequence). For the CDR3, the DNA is TGTGCCAGCAGCCCGTTGGAGACCCAGTACTTC. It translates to CASSPLETQYF.

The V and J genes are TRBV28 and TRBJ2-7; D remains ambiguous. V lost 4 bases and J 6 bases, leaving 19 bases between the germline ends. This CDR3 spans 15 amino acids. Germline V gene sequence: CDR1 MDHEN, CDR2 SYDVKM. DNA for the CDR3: TGTGCCAGCAGTTCCCCGAGCACCCCCGCGGCCGAGCAGTACTTC. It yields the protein CASSSPSTPAAEQYF.

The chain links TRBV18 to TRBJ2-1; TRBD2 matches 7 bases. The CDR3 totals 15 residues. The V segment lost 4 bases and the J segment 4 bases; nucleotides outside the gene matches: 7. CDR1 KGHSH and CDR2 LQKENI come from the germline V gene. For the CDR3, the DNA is TGTGCCAGCTCACACGGTTCTAGCGGATACAATGAGCAGTTCTTC. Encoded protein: CASSHGSSGYNEQFF. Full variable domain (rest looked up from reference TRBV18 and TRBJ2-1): NAGVMQNPRHLVRRRGQEARLRCSPMKGHSHVYWYRQLPEEGLKFMVYLQKENIIDESGMPKERFSAEFPKEGPSILRIQQVVRGDSAAYFCASSHGSSGYNEQFFGPGTRLTVL.

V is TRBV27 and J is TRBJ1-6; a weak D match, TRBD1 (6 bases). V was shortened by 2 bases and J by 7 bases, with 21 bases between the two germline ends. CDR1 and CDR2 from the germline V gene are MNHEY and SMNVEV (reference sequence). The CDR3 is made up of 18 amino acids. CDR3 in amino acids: CASSLVKWGRRVNSPLHF. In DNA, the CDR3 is TGTGCCAGCAGTTTAGTGAAGTGGGGGCGAAGGGTAAATTCACCCCTCCACTTT.

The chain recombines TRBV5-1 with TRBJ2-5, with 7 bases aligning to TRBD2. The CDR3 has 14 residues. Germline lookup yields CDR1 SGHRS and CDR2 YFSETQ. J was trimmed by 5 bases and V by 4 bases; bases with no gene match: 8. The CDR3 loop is CASSPTAGQETQYF. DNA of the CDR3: TGCGCCAGCAGCCCCACAGCGGGGCAGGAGACCCAGTACTTC.

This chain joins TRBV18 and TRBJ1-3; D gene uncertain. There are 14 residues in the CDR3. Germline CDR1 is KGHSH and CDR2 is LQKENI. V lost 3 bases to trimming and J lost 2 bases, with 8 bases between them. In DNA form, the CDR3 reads TGTGCCAGCTCACCCTCGGAGCCTGGAAACACCATATATTTT. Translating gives CASSPSEPGNTIYF.

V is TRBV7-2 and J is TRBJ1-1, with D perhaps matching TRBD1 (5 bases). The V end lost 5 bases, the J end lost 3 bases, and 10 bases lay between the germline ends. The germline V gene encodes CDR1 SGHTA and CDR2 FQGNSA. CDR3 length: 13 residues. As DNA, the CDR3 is TGTGCCAGCAGCCTCCGCAGGGACACTGAAGCTTTCTTT. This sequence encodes CASSLRRDTEAFF.

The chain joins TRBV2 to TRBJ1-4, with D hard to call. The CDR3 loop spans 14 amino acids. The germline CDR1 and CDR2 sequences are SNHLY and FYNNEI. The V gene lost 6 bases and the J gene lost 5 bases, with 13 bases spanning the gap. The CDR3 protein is CASSYGITNEKLFF. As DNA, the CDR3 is TGTGCCAGCAGCTACGGGATTACGAATGAAAAACTGTTTTTT. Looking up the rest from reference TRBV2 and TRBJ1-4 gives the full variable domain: EPEVTQTPSHQVTQMGQEVILRCVPISNHLYFYWYRQILGQKVEFLVSFYNNEISEKSEIFDDQFSVERPDGSNFTLKIRSTKLEDSAMYFCASSYGITNEKLFFGSGTQLSVL.

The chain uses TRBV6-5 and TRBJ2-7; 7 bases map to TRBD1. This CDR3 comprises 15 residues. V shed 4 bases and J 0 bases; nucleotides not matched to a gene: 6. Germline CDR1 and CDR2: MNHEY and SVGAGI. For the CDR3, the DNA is TGTGCCAGCAGTTCTCGGACAGGAAGCTCCTACGAGCAGTACTTC. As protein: CASSSRTGSSYEQYF.

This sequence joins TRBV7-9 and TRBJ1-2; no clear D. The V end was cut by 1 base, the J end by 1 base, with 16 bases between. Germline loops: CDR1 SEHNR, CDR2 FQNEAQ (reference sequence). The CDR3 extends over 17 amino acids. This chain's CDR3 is CASSLVPTTPDNYGYTF. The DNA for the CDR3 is TGTGCCAGCAGCTTAGTCCCCACCACACCAGATAACTATGGCTACACCTTC.

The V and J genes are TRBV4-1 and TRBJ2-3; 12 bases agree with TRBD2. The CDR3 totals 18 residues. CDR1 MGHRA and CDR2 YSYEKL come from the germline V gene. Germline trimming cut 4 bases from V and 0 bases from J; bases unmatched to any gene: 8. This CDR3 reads CASSLSSGGATSTDTQYF. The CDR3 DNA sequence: TGCGCCAGCAGCCTATCTAGCGGGGGGGCGACAAGCACAGATACGCAGTATTTT.

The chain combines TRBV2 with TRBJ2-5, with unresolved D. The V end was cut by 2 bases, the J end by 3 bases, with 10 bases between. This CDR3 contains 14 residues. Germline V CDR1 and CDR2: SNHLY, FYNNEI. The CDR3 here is CASSESSAEETQYF. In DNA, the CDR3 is TGTGCCAGCAGTGAATCTAGTGCGGAAGAGACCCAGTACTTC.

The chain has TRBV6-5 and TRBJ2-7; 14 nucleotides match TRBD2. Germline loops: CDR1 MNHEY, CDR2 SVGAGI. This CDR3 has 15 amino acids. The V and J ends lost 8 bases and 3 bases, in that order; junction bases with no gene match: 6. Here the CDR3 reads CASAGTSGRHYEQYF. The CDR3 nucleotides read TGTGCCAGCGCTGGGACTAGCGGGAGACACTACGAGCAGTACTTC.

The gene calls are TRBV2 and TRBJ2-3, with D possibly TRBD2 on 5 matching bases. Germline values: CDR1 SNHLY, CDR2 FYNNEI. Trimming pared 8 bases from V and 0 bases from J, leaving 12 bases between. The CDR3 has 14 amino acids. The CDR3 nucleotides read TGTGCCAGCCGACTATCCGCTAGCACAGATACGCAGTATTTT. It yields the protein CASRLSASTDTQYF.

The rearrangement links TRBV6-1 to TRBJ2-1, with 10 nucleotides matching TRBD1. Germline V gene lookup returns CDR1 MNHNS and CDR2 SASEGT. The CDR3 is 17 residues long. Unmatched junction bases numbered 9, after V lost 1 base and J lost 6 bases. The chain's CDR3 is CASSEVALRTGGNEQFF. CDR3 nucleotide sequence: TGTGCCAGCAGTGAAGTAGCCCTTCGGACAGGGGGCAATGAGCAGTTCTTC.

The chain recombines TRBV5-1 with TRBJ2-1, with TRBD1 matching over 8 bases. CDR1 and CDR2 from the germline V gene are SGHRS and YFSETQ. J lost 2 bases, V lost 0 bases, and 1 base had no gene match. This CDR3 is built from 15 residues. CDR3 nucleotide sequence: TGCGCCAGCAGCTTGGAACAGGGGGCCTACAATGAGCAGTTCTTC. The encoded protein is CASSLEQGAYNEQFF. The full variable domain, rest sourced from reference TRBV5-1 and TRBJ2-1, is KAGVTQTPRYLIKTRGQQVTLSCSPISGHRSVSWYQQTPGQGLQFLFEYFSETQRNKGNFPGRFSGRQFSNSRSEMNVSTLELGDSALYLCASSLEQGAYNEQFFGPGTRLTVL.

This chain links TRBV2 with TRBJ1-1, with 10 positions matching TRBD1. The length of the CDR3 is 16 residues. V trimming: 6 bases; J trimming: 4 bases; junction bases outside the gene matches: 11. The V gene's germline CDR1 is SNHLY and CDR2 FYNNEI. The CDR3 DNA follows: TGTGCCAGCAGGTCCGGGACAGGGGCTGGGGGCACTGAAGCTTTCTTT. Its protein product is CASRSGTGAGGTEAFF.

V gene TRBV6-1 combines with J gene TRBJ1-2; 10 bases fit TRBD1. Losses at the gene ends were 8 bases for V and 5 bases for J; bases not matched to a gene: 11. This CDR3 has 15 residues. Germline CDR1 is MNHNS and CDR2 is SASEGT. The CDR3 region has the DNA TGTGCCAGCGTCGGCCCGGGACAGGGGTTATATGGCTACACCTTC. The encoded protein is CASVGPGQGLYGYTF.

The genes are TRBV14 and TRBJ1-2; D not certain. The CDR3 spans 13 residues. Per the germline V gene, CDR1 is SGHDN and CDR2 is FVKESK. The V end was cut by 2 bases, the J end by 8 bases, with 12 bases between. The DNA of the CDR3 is TGTGCCAGCAGCCAACGTCCTTCGGGAGGCTACACCTTC. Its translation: CASSQRPSGGYTF.

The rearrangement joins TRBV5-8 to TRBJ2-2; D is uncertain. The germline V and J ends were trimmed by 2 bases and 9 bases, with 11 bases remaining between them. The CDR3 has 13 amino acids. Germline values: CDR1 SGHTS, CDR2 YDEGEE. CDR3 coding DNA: TGTGCCAGCAGCTTCCAGAGCGCCAGGGAGCTGTTTTTT. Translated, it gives CASSFQSARELFF.

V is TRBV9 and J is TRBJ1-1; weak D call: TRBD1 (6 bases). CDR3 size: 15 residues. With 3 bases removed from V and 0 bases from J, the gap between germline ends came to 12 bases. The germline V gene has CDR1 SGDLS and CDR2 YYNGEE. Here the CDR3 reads CASSAAGVMNTEAFF. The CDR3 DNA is TGTGCCAGCAGCGCAGCAGGGGTGATGAACACTGAAGCTTTCTTT. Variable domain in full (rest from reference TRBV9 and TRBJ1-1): DSGVTQTPKHLITATGQRVTLRCSPRSGDLSVYWYQQSLDQGLQFLIQYYNGEERAKGNILERFSAQQFPDLHSELNLSSLELGDSALYFCASSAAGVMNTEAFFGQGTRLTVV.

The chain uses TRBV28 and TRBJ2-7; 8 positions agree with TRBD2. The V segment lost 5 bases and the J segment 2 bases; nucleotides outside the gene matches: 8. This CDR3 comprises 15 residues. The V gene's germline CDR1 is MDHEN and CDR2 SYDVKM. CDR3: CASSTSSGVTYEQYF. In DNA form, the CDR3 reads TGTGCCAGCAGTACCAGTAGCGGGGTTACCTACGAGCAGTACTTC.

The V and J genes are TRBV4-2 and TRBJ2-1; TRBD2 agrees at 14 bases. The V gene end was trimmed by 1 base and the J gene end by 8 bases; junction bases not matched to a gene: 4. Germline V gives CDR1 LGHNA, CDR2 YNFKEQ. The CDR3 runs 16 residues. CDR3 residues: CASSQATSGGAHEQFF. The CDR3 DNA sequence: TGTGCCAGCAGCCAAGCGACTAGCGGGGGGGCCCATGAGCAGTTCTTC.

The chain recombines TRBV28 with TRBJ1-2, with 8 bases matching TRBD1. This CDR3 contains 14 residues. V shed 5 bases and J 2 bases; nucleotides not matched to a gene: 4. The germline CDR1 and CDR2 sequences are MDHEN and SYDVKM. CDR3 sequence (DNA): TGTGCCAGCAGTAGACAGGGGTCAAACTATGGCTACACCTTC. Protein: CASSRQGSNYGYTF.

The CDR3 here is CASSLPLNTEAFF. The CDR3 DNA sequence: TGTGCCAGCAGCTTACCTCTGAACACTGAAGCTTTCTTT. The rearrangement links TRBV7-9 to TRBJ1-1; D unclear. The CDR3 length is 13 residues. The V gene's germline CDR1 is SEHNR and CDR2 FQNEAQ (reference sequence). Trimming shortened V by 2 bases and J by 0 bases, and 4 bases separated the two germline ends.